The entry that follows covers one TCR beta chain sequence. Its antigen is as yet unknown. V gave up 5 bases and J gave up 7 bases; unmatched junction bases: 5. CDR3 length: 15 residues. CDR1 is SGHAT and CDR2 is FQNNGV in the germline V gene. Naive-designated CD8 cells lacked CD45RO, were positively enriched for CCR7, and omitted terminally differentiated effector memory CD45RA+ cells. Donors, healthy HIV-negative adults, lacked recent acute infections or vaccinations. This sample was taken from a study of shared clonotypes between healthy human individuals. The study, taken as a whole, reports: Inspection by rarefaction showed sorted-subset sequencing to be incomplete despite large depth. Blood was the only sampled material, and tissue repertoires likely differ. Several donors showed sharing of approximately 5% of naive CD4 clonotypes.

Sequencing was performed with immunoSEQ multiplex PCR; in TCRdb, only in-frame clones are kept and a portion is missing. The table has millions of clones, about 95% seen once. The sequencing input was naive CD8+ T cells sorted from blood. The TCR comes from a man younger than 35 in good health. The chain combines TRBV11-2 with TRBJ2-2; 12 bases map to TRBD1. In nucleotides, the CDR3 is TGTGCCAGCAGCCCGGGACAGGGGGCCTTCGGGGAGCTGTTTTTT. Its protein product is CASSPGQGAFGELFF. The full variable domain, its missing parts supplied by reference TRBV11-2 and TRBJ2-2, is EAGVAQSPRYKIIEKRQSVAFWCNPISGHATLYWYQQILGQGPKLLIQFQNNGVVDDSQLPKDRFSAERLKGVDSTLKIQPAKLEDSAVYLCASSPGQGAFGELFFGEGSRLTVL.